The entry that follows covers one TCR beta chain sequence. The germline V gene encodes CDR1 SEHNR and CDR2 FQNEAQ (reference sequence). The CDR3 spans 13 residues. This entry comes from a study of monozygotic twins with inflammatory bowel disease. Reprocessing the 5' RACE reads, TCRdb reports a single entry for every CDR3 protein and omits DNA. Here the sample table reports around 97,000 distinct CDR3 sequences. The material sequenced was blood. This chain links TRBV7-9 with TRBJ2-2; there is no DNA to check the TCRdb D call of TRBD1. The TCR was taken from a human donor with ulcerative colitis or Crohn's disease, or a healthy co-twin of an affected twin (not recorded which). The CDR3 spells CASSFQGTGELFF. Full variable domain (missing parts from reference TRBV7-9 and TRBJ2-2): DTGVSQNPRHKITKRGQNVTFRCDPISEHNRLYWYRQTLGQGPEFLTYFQNEAQLEKSRLLSDRFSAERPKGSFSTLEIQRTEQGDSAMYLCASSFQGTGELFFGEGSRLTVL.